This TCR beta chain appears in the sequencing data of a study of cytomegalovirus exposure and HLA in healthy donors. Points from the study as a whole: For presence/absence analyses, sequencing depth was assumed to be roughly uniform across donors.

In regard to this clone: The antigen is undetermined.

The study ran its PCR with 60 Vbeta and 13 Jbeta primers. Clones were sequenced by immunoSEQ multiplex PCR, and TCRdb holds only the in-frame ones, with some missing. Altogether about 170,000 clones are present, roughly 84% being singletons, with the ten largest covering approximately 1.6%. The receptor was isolated from a male donor in good health and CMV-seronegative. The sample comprised PBMCs.

This CDR3 is CASSSREAYNEQFF. The CDR3 DNA reads as TGTGCCAGCAGTTCCCGGGAGGCTTACAATGAGCAGTTCTTC. The V gene is TRBV11-3, the J gene TRBJ2-1; TRBD2 matches at 7 bases. The CDR3 length is 14 residues. CDR1 and CDR2 from the germline V gene are SGHNT and YENEEA. Trimming took 6 bases from V and 4 from J; bases not matched to a gene: 6. The full variable domain, its missing parts supplied by reference TRBV11-3 and TRBJ2-1, is EAGVVQSPRYKIIEKKQPVAFWCNPISGHNTLYWYLQNLGQGPELLIRYENEEAVDDSQLPKDRFSAERLKGVDSTLKIQPAELGDSAVYLCASSSREAYNEQFFGPGTRLTVL.